Here is one TCR beta chain with its context. The antigen remains undetermined. Different DNA sequences within this sample yield the same CDR3. TCRdb's table, derived via immunoSEQ multiplex PCR, lists solely in-frame clones and lacks some. The table includes approximately 2.4 million clones, approximately 95% detected once. This specimen belongs to a study of shared clonotypes between healthy human individuals. Study-wide points: Roughly 5% of naive CD4 clonotypes were common to a handful of donors. Apart from blood, nothing was sampled; tissue repertoires likely differ.

The CDR3 contains 15 residues. V lost 3 bases and J lost 1; bases outside the gene matches: 1. Germline-derived CDR1 and CDR2 are SGHVS and FNYEAQ. The chain has TRBV7-6 and TRBJ1-3, with 9 bases matching TRBD1. The clonotype comes from a man between 18 and 35 years old in good health. The sample was naive CD4+ T cells sorted from blood. Sample subset: CD45RA+ positively selected. CDR3 region: CASSLGQGSGNTIYF. CDR3 nucleotides: TGTGCCAGCAGCTTGGGACAGGGATCTGGAAACACCATATATTTT.